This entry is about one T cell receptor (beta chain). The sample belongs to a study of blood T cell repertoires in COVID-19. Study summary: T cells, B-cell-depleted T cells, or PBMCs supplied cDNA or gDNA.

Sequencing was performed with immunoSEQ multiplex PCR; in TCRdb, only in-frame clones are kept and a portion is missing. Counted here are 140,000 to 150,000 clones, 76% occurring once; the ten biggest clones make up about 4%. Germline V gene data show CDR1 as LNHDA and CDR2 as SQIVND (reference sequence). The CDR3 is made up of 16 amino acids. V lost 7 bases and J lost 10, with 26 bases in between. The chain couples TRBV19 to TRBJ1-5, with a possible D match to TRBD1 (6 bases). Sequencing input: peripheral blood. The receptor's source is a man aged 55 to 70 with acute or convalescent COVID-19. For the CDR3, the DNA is TGTGCCAGTACCGATTCCCGGACAGCCAAAAGGGGACCCCAGCATTTT. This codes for CASTDSRTAKRGPQHF.